This is a list of T cell receptor beta chains from one sample in a study of blood T cell repertoires in COVID-19. Data came from immunoSEQ multiplex PCR; TCRdb stores just in-frame clones and leaves some out. The table shows 200,000 to 250,000 clones, with around 88% occurring only once. Sequencing was carried out using peripheral blood. These receptors originate from a woman of 80 years or more with COVID-19, enrolled during active disease. The conserved cysteine and the conserved F or W are not part of the CDR3 here. Fields, in order: D gene, V gene, CDR3 protein. The D gene is left open where the match is weak.

TRBD1	TRBV19	ASSIWDRGSEAF
-	TRBV6-6	ASSLGRNSPLH
TRBD1	TRBV6-5	ASSQRTGSDTEAF
TRBD2	TRBV6-5	ASSSRAGGSTDTQY
-	TRBV12-5	ASGLGLALGEQF
TRBD1	TRBV7-8	ASSFMVTGAGNTIY
-	TRBV6-2/TRBV6-3	ASSYSGTGFSGNTIY
TRBD1	TRBV19	ASSTTWTGTDTQY
-	TRBV6-5	ASRPGGAEAF
-	TRBV21-1	ASSAPGQGASVDTEAF
TRBD1	TRBV7-9	ASSTRQGVGEKLF
-	TRBV5-1	ASSLGQGSNSPLH
TRBD1	TRBV5-1	ASSFGVGGIDEAF
-	TRBV28	ASGGRVDGYT
TRBD2	TRBV18	ASSLSGTLIQETQY
TRBD1	TRBV19	ASSKDPAGTAFLGPQH
TRBD1	TRBV5-1	ASSYQGEGIDTQY
-	TRBV5-1	ASSFGRGSTDTQY
-	TRBV6-2/TRBV6-3	ASSDGYYGYT
-	TRBV3-1/TRBV3-2	ASSPLRGGNQETQY
TRBD1	TRBV7-9	ASSLSGDRADYGYT
TRBD2	TRBV4-2	ASSQDTPGGGRTGELF
TRBD1	TRBV9	ASSPRQGTYEQY
TRBD1	TRBV19	ASRDRGPGGDGYT
TRBD1	TRBV10-2	ASSAGPGQPHRDTEAF
TRBD2	TRBV3-1/TRBV3-2	ASSPLAGNGETQY
-	TRBV5-1	ASSSSERMNTEAF
-	TRBV3-1/TRBV3-2	ASRRGSSNYGYT
-	TRBV3-1/TRBV3-2	ATQDRNTEAF
TRBD2	TRBV7-9	ASSLGTLAGGRTDTQY
TRBD1	TRBV5-1	ASTRAGTGNTGELF
-	TRBV5-4	ASSPSGAYNEQF
-	TRBV7-2	ASTTGGHSNQPQH
-	TRBV7-8	ASRRAQGGTEAF
TRBD1	TRBV2	ASLGQGDTEAF
TRBD1	TRBV5-1	ASSSDGQGGNTIY
-	TRBV30	AWSTLGGTEAF
-	TRBV28	ASSLGRETTNEKLF
TRBD2	TRBV18	ASSPPINSGGGSYEQY
-	TRBV10-3	AISEGGSYNEQF
TRBD1	TRBV18	ASSALGQGFGYT
-	TRBV7-9	ASSLSVTGPGEQF
-	TRBV29-1	SVISPRGTEAF
TRBD1	TRBV19	ASTLGQGYQPQH
TRBD2	TRBV7-2	ASSLGLAGGHNEQF